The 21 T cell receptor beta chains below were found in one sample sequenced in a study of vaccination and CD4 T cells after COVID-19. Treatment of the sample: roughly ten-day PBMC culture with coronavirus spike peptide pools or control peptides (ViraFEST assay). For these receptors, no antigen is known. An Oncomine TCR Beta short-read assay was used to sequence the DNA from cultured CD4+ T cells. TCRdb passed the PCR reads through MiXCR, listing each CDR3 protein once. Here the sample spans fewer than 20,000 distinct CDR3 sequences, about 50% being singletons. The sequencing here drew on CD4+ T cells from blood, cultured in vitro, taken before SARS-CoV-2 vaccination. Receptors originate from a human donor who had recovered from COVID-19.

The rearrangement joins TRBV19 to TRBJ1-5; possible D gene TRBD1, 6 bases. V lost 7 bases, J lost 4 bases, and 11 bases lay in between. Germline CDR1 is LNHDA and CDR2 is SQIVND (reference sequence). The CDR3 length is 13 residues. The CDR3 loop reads CASTGQQNQPQHF. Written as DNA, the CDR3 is TGTGCCAGTACCGGACAGCAGAATCAGCCCCAGCATTTT.

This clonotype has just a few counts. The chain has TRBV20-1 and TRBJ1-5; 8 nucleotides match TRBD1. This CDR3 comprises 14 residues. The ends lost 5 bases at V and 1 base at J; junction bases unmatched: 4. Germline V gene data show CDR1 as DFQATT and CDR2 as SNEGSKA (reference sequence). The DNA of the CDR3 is TGCAGTGCTCATAGACAGGGGAGCAATCAGCCCCAGCATTTT. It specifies CSAHRQGSNQPQHF.

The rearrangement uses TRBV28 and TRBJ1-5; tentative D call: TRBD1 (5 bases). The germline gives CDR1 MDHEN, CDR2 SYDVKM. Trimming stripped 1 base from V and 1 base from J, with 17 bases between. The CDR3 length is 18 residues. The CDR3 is CASSLSLGPRRSNQPQHF. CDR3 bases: TGTGCCAGCAGTTTATCTTTGGGACCCCGGAGGAGCAATCAGCCCCAGCATTTT.

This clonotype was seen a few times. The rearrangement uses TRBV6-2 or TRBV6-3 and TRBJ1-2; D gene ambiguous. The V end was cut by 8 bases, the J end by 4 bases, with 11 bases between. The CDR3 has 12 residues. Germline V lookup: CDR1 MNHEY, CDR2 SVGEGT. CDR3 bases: TGTGCCAGCCAACGGAGTGGCTATGGCTACACCTTC. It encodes CASQRSGYGYTF.

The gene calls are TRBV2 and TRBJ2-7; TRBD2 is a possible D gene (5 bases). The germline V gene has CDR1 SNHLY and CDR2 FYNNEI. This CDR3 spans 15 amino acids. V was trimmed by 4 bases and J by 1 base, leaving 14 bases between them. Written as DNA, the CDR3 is TGTGCCAGCAGTGCGCGACCGAGCGGTTCCTACGAGCAGTACTTC. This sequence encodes CASSARPSGSYEQYF. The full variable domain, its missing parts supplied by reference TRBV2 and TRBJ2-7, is EPEVTQTPSHQVTQMGQEVILRCVPISNHLYFYWYRQILGQKVEFLVSFYNNEISEKSEIFDDQFSVERPDGSNFTLKIRSTKLEDSAMYFCASSARPSGSYEQYFGPGTRLTVT.

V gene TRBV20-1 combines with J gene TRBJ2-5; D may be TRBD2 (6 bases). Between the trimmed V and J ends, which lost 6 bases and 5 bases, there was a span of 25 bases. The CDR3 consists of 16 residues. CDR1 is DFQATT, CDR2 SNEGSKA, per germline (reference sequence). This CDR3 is CSAVAGVARGWETQYF. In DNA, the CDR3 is TGCAGTGCCGTCGCCGGGGTGGCCCGGGGGTGGGAGACCCAGTACTTC.

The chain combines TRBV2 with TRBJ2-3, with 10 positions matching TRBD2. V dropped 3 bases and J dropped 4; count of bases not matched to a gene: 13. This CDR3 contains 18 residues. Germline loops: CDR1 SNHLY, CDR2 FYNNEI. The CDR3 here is CASSEALSGLALADTQYF. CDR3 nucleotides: TGTGCCAGCAGTGAGGCCTTATCGGGACTAGCGCTTGCAGATACGCAGTATTTT.

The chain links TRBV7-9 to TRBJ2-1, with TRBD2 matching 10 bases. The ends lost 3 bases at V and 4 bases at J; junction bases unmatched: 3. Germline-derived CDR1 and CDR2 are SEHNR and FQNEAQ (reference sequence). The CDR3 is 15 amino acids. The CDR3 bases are TGTGCCAGCAGCTTTACGACTAGCGGGTACAATGAGCAGTTCTTC. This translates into CASSFTTSGYNEQFF.

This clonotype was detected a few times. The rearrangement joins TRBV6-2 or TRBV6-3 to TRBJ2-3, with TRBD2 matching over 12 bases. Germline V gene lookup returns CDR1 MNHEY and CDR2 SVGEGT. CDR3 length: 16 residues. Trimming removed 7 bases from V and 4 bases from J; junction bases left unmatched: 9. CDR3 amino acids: CASTRRTSGKADTQYF. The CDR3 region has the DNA TGTGCCAGCACCAGGAGGACTAGCGGGAAGGCAGATACGCAGTATTTT.

In DNA, the CDR3 is TGTGCCAGCAGCTGCCAGATGGGCTATAATTCACCCCTCCACTTT. Translating gives CASSCQMGYNSPLHF. The J gene is TRBJ1-6, the V gene TRBV7-7, with D uncertain. The germline V gene has CDR1 SSHAT and CDR2 FNYEAQ (reference sequence). Trimming cost V 4 bases and J 3 bases, with 10 bases left between them. The CDR3 consists of 15 residues.

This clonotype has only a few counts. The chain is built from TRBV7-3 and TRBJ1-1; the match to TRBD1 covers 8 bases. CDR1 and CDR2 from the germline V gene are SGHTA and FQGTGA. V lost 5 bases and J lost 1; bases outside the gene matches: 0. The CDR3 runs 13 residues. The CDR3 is CASSGQGNTEAFF. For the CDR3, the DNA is TGTGCCAGCAGCGGACAGGGGAACACTGAAGCTTTCTTT.

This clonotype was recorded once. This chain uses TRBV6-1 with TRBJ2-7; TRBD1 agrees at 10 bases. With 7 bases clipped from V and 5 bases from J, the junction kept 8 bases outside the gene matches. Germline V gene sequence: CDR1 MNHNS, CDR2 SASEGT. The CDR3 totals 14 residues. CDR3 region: CASTQTGGHNEQYF. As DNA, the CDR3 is TGTGCCAGCACCCAGACAGGGGGCCACAACGAGCAGTACTTC.

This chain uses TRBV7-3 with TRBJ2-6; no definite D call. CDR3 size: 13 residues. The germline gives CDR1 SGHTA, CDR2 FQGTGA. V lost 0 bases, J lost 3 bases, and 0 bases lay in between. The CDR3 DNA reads TGTGCCAGCAGCTTAACTGGGGCCAACGTCCTGACTTTC. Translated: CASSLTGANVLTF.

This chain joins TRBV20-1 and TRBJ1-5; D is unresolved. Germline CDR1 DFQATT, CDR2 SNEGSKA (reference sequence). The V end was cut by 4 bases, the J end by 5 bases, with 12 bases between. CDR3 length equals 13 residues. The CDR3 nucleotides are TGCAGTGCTAAAGGCGTCCTCGATCAGCCCCAGCATTTT. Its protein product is CSAKGVLDQPQHF.

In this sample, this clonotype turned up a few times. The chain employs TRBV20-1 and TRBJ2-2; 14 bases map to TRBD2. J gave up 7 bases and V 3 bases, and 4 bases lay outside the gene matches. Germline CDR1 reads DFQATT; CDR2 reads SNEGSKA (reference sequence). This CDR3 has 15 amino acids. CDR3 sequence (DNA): TGCAGTGCTAGGGGACTAGCGGGAGTCAGCGGGGAGCTGTTTTTT. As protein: CSARGLAGVSGELFF.

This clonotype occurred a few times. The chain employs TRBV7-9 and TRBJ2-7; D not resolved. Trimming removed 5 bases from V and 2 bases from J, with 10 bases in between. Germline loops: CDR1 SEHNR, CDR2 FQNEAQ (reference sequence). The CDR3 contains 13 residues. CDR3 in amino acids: CASSQTNTYEQYF. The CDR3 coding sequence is TGTGCCAGCAGCCAGACCAACACCTACGAGCAGTACTTC.

The DNA of the CDR3 is TGCGCCAGCAGCTGGGCATCGGGGTCCACTGAAGCTTTCTTT. Translation gives CASSWASGSTEAFF. The V call is TRBV5-1, the J call TRBJ1-1; D call uncertain. CDR3 length: 14 amino acids. Per germline, CDR1 SGHRS and CDR2 YFSETQ. Trimming cost V 3 bases and J 4 bases, with 13 bases left between them.

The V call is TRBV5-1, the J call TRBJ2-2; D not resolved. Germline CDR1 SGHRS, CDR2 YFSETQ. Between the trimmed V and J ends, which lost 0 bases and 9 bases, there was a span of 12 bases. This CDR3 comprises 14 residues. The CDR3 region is CASSLASPLRELFF. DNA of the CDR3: TGCGCCAGCAGCTTGGCATCCCCATTGCGGGAGCTGTTTTTT.

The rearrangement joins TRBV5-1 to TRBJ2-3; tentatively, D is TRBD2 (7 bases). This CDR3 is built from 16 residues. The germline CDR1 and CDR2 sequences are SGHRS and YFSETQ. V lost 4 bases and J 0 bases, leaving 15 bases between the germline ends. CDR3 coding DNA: TGCGCCAGCAGCGCTAGGGGGGGGACTAGCACAGATACGCAGTATTTT. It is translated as CASSARGGTSTDTQYF. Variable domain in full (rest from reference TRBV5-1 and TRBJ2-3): KAGVTQTPRYLIKTRGQQVTLSCSPISGHRSVSWYQQTPGQGLQFLFEYFSETQRNKGNFPGRFSGRQFSNSRSEMNVSTLELGDSALYLCASSARGGTSTDTQYFGPGTRLTVL.

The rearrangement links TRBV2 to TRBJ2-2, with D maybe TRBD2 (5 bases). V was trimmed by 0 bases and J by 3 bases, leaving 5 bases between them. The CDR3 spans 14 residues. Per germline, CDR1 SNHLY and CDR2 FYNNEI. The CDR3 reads CASSEARDTGELFF. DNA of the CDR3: TGTGCCAGCAGTGAAGCGCGGGACACCGGGGAGCTGTTTTTT.

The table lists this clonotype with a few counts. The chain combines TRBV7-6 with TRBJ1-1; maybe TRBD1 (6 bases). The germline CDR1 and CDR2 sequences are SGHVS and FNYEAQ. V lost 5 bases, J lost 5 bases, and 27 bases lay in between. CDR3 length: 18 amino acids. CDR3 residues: CASSPRLVGGRGKTEAFF. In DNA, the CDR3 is TGTGCCAGCAGCCCCCGTTTGGTAGGGGGAAGGGGGAAGACTGAAGCTTTCTTT.